The TCR beta chain under discussion was sequenced for a study of shared clonotypes between healthy human individuals. Splitting of each subset's genomic DNA was done evenly across several immunoSEQ plates. Per the study methods: ImmunoSEQ output lacked quality scores and full-length reads, limiting matched filtering. Method: immunoSEQ multiplex PCR; TCRdb's copy keeps in-frame clones and lacks some. That table furnishes V, J and clone size, whereas the DNA furnished D and trimming. The data show some 2 million clones, about 95% seen once. With respect to this clone: Its matching antigen is unknown.

CD45RO-negative CD8 cells positively selected for CCR7 made up the naive population, which excluded terminally differentiated effector memory CD45RA+ cells. Caucasian adults residing in Nashville, Tennessee made up all the donors. The study's findings and limits: Relative to memory subsets, naive subsets generally showed larger estimated richness.

CDR1 and CDR2 (germline): MDHEN, SYDVKM. The CDR3 runs to 15 residues. J gave up 7 bases and V 1 base, and 6 bases lay outside the gene matches. The chain has TRBV28 and TRBJ2-1, with 8 bases aligning to TRBD1. This clonotype was obtained from a man between 18 and 29 years old in good health. The source material was naive CD8+ T cells sorted from blood. This CDR3 is CASSLYRGTGNEQFF. CDR3 DNA sequence: TGTGCCAGCAGTTTATACAGGGGGACTGGGAATGAGCAGTTCTTC.